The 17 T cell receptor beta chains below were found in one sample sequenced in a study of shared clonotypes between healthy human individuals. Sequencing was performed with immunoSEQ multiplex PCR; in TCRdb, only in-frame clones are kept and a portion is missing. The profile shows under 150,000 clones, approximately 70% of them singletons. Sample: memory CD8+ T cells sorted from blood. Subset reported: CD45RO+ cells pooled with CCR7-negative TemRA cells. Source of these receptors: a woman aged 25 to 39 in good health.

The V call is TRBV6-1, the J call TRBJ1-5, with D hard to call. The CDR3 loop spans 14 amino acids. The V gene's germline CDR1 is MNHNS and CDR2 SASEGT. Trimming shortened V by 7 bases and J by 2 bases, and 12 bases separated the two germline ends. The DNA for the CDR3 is TGTGCCAGCATGGCGAGGGTGGGCAATCAGCCCCAGCATTTT. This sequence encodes CASMARVGNQPQHF.

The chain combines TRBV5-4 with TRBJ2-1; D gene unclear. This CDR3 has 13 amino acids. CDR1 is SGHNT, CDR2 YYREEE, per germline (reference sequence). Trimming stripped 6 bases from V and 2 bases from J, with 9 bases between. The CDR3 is CASMLGPYNEQFF. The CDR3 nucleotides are TGTGCCAGCATGTTAGGCCCCTACAATGAGCAGTTCTTC.

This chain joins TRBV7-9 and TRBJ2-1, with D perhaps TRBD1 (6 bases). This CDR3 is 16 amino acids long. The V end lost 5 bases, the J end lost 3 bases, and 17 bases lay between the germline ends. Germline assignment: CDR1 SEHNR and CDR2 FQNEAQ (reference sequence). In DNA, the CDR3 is TGTGCCAGCAGCGATACAGGGTCCCTTCTCTACAATGAGCAGTTCTTC. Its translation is CASSDTGSLLYNEQFF.

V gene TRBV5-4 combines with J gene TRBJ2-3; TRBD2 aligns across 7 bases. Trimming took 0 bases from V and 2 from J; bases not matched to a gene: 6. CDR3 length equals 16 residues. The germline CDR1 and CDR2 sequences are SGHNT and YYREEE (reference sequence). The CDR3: CASSLVPAGNTDTQYF. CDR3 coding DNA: TGTGCCAGCAGCTTGGTTCCAGCGGGAAACACAGATACGCAGTATTTT.

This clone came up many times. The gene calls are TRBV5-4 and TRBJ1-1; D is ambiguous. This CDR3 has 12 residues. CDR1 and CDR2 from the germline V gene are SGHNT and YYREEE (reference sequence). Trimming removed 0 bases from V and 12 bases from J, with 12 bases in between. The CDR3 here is CASSLDEGSTFF. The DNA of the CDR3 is TGTGCCAGCAGCTTGGATGAAGGGAGTACTTTCTTT.

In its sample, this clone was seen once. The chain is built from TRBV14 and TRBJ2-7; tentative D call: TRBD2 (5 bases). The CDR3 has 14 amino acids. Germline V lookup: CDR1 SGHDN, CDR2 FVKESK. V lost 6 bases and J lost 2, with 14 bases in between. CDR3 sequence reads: CASSSSGKTYEQYF. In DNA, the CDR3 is TGTGCCAGCAGTTCGTCGGGAAAAACCTACGAGCAGTACTTC. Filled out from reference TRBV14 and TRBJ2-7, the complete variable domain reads EAGVTQFPSHSVIEKGQTVTLRCDPISGHDNLYWYRRVMGKEIKFLLHFVKESKQDESGMPNNRFLAERTGGTYSTLKVQPAELEDSGVYFCASSSSGKTYEQYFGPGTRLTVT.

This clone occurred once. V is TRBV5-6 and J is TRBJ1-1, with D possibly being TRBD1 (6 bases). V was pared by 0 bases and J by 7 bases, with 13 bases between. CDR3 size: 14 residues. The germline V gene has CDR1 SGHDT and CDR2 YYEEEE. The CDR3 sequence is CASSLATGRYEAFF. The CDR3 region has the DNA TGTGCCAGCAGCTTGGCGACAGGCCGATATGAAGCTTTCTTT.

The CDR3 nucleotides read TGCGCCAGCAGCCAAGACCCGGGGAGCTATGGCTACACCTTC. The encoded protein is CASSQDPGSYGYTF. The gene calls are TRBV4-1 and TRBJ1-2; D call uncertain. The CDR3 has 14 amino acids. From germline, CDR1 is MGHRA and CDR2 YSYEKL. V gave up 0 bases and J gave up 4 bases, with 9 bases separating them.

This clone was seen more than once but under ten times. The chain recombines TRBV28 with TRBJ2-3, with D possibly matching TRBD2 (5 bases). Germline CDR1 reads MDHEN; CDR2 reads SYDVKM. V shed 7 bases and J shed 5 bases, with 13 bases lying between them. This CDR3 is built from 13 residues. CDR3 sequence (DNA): TGTGCCAGCATCCACAACGAGGGAGATACGCAGTATTTT. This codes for CASIHNEGDTQYF.

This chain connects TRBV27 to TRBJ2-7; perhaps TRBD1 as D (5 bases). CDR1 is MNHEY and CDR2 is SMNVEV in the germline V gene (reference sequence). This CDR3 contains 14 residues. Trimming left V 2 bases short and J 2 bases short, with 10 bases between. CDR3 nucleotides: TGTGCCAGCAGTTTAAAAGGGGTGACCTACGAGCAGTACTTC. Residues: CASSLKGVTYEQYF.

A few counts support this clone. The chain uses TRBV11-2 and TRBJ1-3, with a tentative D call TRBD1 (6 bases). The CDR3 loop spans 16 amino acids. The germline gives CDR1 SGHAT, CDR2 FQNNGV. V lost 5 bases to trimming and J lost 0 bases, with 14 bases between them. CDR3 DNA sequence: TGTGCCAGCAGCCCCACAGGGATCGACTCTGGAAACACCATATATTTT. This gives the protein CASSPTGIDSGNTIYF.

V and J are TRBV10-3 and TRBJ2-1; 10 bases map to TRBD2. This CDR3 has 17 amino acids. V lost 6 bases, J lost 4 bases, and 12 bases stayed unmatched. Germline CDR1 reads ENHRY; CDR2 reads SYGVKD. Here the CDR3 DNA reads TGTGCCATCAGCTTCCATCTAGCGGGAGACTATTACAATGAGCAGTTCTTC. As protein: CAISFHLAGDYYNEQFF.

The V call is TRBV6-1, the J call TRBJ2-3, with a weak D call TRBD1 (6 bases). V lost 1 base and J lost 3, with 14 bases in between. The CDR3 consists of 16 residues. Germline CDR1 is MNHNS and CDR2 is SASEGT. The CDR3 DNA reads TGTGCCAGCAGTGAAGAAGGGGGAGTCCCAACAGATACGCAGTATTTT. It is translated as CASSEEGGVPTDTQYF.

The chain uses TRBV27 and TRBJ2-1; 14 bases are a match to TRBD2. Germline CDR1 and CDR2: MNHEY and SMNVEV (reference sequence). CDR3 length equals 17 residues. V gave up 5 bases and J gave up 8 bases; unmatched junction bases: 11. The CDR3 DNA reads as TGTGCCAGCAGTCCGGGACTAGCGGGAGCCCTACGAGATGAGCAGTTCTTC. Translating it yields CASSPGLAGALRDEQFF.

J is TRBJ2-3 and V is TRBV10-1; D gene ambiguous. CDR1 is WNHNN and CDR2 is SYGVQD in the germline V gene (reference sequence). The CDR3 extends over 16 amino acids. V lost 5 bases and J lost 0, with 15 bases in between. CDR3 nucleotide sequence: TGCGCCAGCAGTCCGAGTGGGCGAGGTAGCACAGATACGCAGTATTTT. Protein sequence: CASSPSGRGSTDTQYF.

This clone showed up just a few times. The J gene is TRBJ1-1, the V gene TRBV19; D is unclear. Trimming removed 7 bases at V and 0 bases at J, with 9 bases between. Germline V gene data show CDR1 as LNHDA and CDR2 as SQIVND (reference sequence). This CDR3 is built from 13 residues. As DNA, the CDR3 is TGTGCCAGTAAGTCTTTCATGAACACTGAAGCTTTCTTT. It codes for CASKSFMNTEAFF. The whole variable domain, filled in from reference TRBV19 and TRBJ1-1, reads DGGITQSPKYLFRKEGQNVTLSCEQNLNHDAMYWYRQDPGQGLRLIYYSQIVNDFQKGDIAEGYSVSREKKESFPLTVTSAQKNPTAFYLCASKSFMNTEAFFGQGTRLTVV.

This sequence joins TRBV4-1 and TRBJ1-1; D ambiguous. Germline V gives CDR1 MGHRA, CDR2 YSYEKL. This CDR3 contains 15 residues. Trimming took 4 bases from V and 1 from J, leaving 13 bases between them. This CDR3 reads CASSPRPTENTEAFF. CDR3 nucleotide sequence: TGCGCCAGCAGCCCTAGACCTACGGAGAACACTGAAGCTTTCTTT.